Sequencing of this TCR beta chain was carried out in a study of T cell responses to AZD1222 COVID-19 vaccine listed by TCRdb under 2021. Describing the broader study: TCR sequencing covered some 250 trial participants: about 210 given two doses of AZD1222 and 26 given two doses of MenACWY control vaccine. Enrollment into the trials was organized by age into subgroups of 18-55, 56-69 and 70-plus years, and those subgroups contained around 150, 28 and 57 TCR-sequenced participants, respectively.

On this clone: It lacks a known antigen. It has no much larger one-base neighbor in the sample; base qualities were not kept.

Points the paper makes about the study in general: Reportedly, close to half of the unique spike-specific TCRs recognized epitopes lying outside the regions that are mutated in the B.1.351 and B.1.1.7 variants. CD4 TCRs associated with the vaccine covered the entire spike protein, and the dominant responses were in regions 160-218 and 743-854. Spike-specific TCR breadth and depth rose significantly after two AZD1222 doses compared with day 0 and with MenACWY recipients. Because no samples from the day 14 peak response were available, repertoires could be characterized only after the peak T cell response. The 56-69-year group was small, and its depth increase did not reach significance, likely because of low power. Participants were mostly white British, with more females than males. The authors suggested clonal diversity may have been underestimated. Only 5 to 7 AZD1222 recipients were SARS-CoV-2 seropositive at baseline, limiting conclusions about previously exposed vaccinees.

In light of the paper, this sample's time point label describes: about 28 days (+/-7) after the second vaccine dose. In light of the paper, this sample's treatment or condition label describes: meningococcal conjugate vaccine given as trial control. Samples from vaccinated people were obtained from the UK trials COV001 and COV002, which included a single-blind randomized controlled phase 2/3 trial of AZD1222 (ChAdOx1 nCoV-19) in healthy adults. For TCRbeta chain sequencing, PBMC samples were collected from trial participants at day 0 and at day 28 after the second dose. After removal of 7 bases from V and 8 bases from J, the junction retains 21 bases not matched to a gene. CDR1 SQVTM and CDR2 ANQGSEA are derived from the germline V gene. Spanning cysteine to phenylalanine, the CDR3 consists of 16 amino acids. The DNA shown is the 48-base CDR3, in frame from base 1. The CDR3 regions of human TCRbeta chains were analyzed by immunosequencing. Under the source paper's analysis protocol: TCRs in the repertoires were matched against a reference library of SARS-CoV-2-specific TCRs that had been generated with the MIRA antigen-specificity platform. Breadth was defined as the fraction of unique TCRs that were SARS-CoV-2-associated, and depth was defined as the fraction of total T cells that were SARS-CoV-2-associated. Each spike-specific TCR was assigned to its reactive spike region and to a CD4 or CD8 class using the MIRA data. Log10-transformed breadth and depth values were compared by one-way ANOVA with Sidak's multiple comparisons tests. The table comes from immuneACCESS by way of TCRdb, which keeps in-frame sequences with V and J called. Part of the clones is missing from these tables; in studies checked, under half for an unresolved V gene and the rest for unknown reasons. V, J and clone size derive from that table, while D and trimming were established from the DNA sequence. In this sample the table shows over 100,000 clones, 70% to 90% of which occur a single time. Approximately 8% of the sample comes from the top ten.

The TCR sequence derives from an adult who received the MenACWY meningococcal vaccine as a control. The specimen comprised peripheral blood, sampled 28 days after the second dose of the MenACWY control vaccine. The receptor chain draws on TRBV29-1 and TRBJ1-2; 8 central bases correspond to TRBD1. The CDR3 region: CSASKPDRGFWSGYTF. At the DNA level, the sequence is TGCAGCGCCTCCAAACCAGACAGGGGTTTTTGGTCCGGCTACACCTTC.